Presented here are 10 T cell receptor beta chains from one specimen sequenced in a study of T cells in localized non-small cell lung cancer. The data were produced by immunoSEQ multiplex PCR, yet TCRdb's version contains in-frame clones alone and is incomplete. The sample has around 21,000 clones, 83% seen once. Sample: peripheral blood, taken before any cancer treatment. Receptor source: a man aged 40-75 years with stage I lung adenocarcinoma.

This clone was counted a single time. This sequence joins TRBV11-1 and TRBJ2-5, with D perhaps matching TRBD2 (6 bases). The CDR3 length is 17 residues. Trimming cost V 3 bases and J 2 bases, with 19 bases left between them. Germline CDR1 and CDR2: SGHAT and FQDESV (reference sequence). The CDR3 reads CASSLIGRAGTQETQYF. The CDR3 region has the DNA TGTGCCAGCAGCTTGATTGGGCGGGCGGGGACTCAAGAGACCCAGTACTTC. Looking up the rest from reference TRBV11-1 and TRBJ2-5 gives the full variable domain: EAEVAQSPRYKITEKSQAVAFWCDPISGHATLYWYRQILGQGPELLVQFQDESVVDDSQLPKDRFSAERLKGVDSTLKIQPAELGDSAMYLCASSLIGRAGTQETQYFGPGTRLLVL.

The chain couples TRBV11-3 to TRBJ2-7; D gene ambiguous. The germline CDR1 and CDR2 sequences are SGHNT and YENEEA. CDR3 size: 13 residues. Deletions cut 3 bases from V and 3 bases from J, with 9 bases between. The CDR3 is CASSFGANYEQYF. CDR3 DNA sequence: TGTGCCAGCAGCTTCGGCGCAAACTACGAGCAGTACTTC.

This sequence joins TRBV27 and TRBJ2-7, with 7 positions matching TRBD2. Trimming took 2 bases from V and 6 from J; bases not matched to a gene: 4. CDR1 and CDR2 from the germline V gene are MNHEY and SMNVEV (reference sequence). The CDR3 loop spans 13 amino acids. This chain's CDR3 is CASSLGRVSEQYF. The CDR3 DNA reads TGTGCCAGCAGTTTAGGGAGGGTTTCCGAGCAGTACTTC.

The V and J genes are TRBV27 and TRBJ2-7; perhaps TRBD2 as D (5 bases). CDR1 and CDR2 from the germline V gene are MNHEY and SMNVEV (reference sequence). Trimming took off 7 bases at V and 0 bases at J, with 19 bases between the two ends. The CDR3 runs to 16 residues. DNA for the CDR3: TGTGCCAGCAACTCCCTGGGCAAGGGAGCCTCCTACGAGCAGTACTTC. Translated: CASNSLGKGASYEQYF.

CDR3 loop: CASSWGQGTLLGNTIYF. CDR3 nucleotide sequence: TGTGCCAGCAGCTGGGGACAGGGGACTCTACTCGGAAACACCATATATTTT. The chain links TRBV5-6 to TRBJ1-3, with 10 bases identical to TRBD1. V lost 3 bases and J lost 4; bases outside the gene matches: 10. CDR3 size: 17 residues. The V gene's germline CDR1 is SGHDT and CDR2 YYEEEE.

The rearrangement joins TRBV5-4 to TRBJ2-5, with 11 nucleotides matching TRBD2. Trimming took 6 bases from V and 1 from J; bases not matched to a gene: 8. This CDR3 comprises 16 residues. Per germline, CDR1 SGHNT and CDR2 YYREEE (reference sequence). Written as DNA, the CDR3 is TGTGCCAGCACACCGGGACTAGCGGACCTCCAAGAGACCCAGTACTTC. Translating gives CASTPGLADLQETQYF.

The chain combines TRBV6-6 with TRBJ2-7; 9 positions agree with TRBD1. Germline V lookup: CDR1 MNHNY, CDR2 SVGAGI (reference sequence). V gave up 0 bases and J gave up 2 bases; unmatched junction bases: 2. This CDR3 comprises 15 residues. The CDR3 reads CASSYSRTGAYEQYF. The DNA for the CDR3 is TGTGCCAGCAGTTACTCCAGGACAGGGGCCTACGAGCAGTACTTC.

The rearrangement uses TRBV6-5 and TRBJ2-5, with unresolved D. Germline V gene sequence: CDR1 MNHEY, CDR2 SVGAGI. This CDR3 contains 14 residues. V lost 2 bases, J lost 1 base, and 8 bases lay in between. In DNA, the CDR3 is TGTGCCAGCAGTTACGGCAGGTCCCAAGAGACCCAGTACTTC. Translated: CASSYGRSQETQYF.

The gene calls are TRBV6-1 and TRBJ1-2, with D possibly being TRBD1 (6 bases). The CDR3 has 15 amino acids. V lost 0 bases and J lost 4, with 12 bases in between. Germline V gene sequence: CDR1 MNHNS, CDR2 SASEGT. In DNA form, the CDR3 reads TGTGCCAGCAGTGAAGCGGTGACAGGTGGCTATGGCTACACCTTC. This encodes CASSEAVTGGYGYTF.

The chain joins TRBV2 to TRBJ1-5; D remains unclear. From germline, CDR1 is SNHLY and CDR2 FYNNEI. This CDR3 is 15 amino acids long. V was shortened by 2 bases and J by 3 bases, with 11 bases between the two germline ends. CDR3 amino acids: CASSETRGINQPQHF. In nucleotides, the CDR3 is TGTGCCAGCAGTGAAACGCGGGGTATCAATCAGCCCCAGCATTTT. Variable domain in full (rest from reference TRBV2 and TRBJ1-5): EPEVTQTPSHQVTQMGQEVILRCVPISNHLYFYWYRQILGQKVEFLVSFYNNEISEKSEIFDDQFSVERPDGSNFTLKIRSTKLEDSAMYFCASSETRGINQPQHFGDGTRLSIL.